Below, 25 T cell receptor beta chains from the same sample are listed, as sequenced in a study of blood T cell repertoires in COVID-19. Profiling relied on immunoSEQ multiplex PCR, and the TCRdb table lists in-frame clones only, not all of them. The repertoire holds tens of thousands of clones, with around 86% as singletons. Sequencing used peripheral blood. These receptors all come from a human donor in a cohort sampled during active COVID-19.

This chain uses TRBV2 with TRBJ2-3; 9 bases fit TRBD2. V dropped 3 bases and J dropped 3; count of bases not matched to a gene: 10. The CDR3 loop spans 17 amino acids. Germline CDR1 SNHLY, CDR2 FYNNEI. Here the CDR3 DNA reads TGTGCCAGCAGTGATACACGACTAGCGGAAAGTACAGATACGCAGTATTTT. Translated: CASSDTRLAESTDTQYF.

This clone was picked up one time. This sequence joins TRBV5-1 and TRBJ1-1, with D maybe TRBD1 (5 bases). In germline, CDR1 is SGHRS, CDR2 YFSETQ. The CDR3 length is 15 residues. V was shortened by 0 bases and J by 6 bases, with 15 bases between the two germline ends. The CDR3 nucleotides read TGCGCCAGCAGCTTGGCCGTAGTGGGAGGGGCTGAAGCTTTCTTT. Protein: CASSLAVVGGAEAFF.

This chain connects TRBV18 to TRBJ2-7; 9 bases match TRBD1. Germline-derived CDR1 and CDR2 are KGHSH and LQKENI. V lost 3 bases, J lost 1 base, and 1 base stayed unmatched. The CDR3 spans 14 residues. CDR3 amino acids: CASSPGQGSYEQYF. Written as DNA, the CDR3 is TGTGCCAGCTCACCGGGACAGGGTTCCTACGAGCAGTACTTC.

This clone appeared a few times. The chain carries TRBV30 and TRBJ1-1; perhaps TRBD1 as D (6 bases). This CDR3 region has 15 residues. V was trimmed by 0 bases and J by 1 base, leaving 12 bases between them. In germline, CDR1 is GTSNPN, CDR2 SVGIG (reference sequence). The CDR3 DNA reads TGTGCCTGGAGTGTCTCTCAGGGGCGGAACACTGAAGCTTTCTTT. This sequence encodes CAWSVSQGRNTEAFF.

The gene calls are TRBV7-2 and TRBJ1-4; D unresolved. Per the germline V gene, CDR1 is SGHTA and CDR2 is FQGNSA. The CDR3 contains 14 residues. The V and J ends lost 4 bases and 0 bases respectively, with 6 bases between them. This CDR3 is CASSSRATNEKLFF. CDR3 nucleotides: TGTGCCAGCAGCTCCCGGGCAACTAATGAAAAACTGTTTTTT.

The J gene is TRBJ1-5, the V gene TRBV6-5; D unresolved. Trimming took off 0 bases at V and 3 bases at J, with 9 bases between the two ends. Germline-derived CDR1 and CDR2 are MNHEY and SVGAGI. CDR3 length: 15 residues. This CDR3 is CASSYSGSNNQPQHF. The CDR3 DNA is TGTGCCAGCAGTTACTCAGGGAGCAACAATCAGCCCCAGCATTTT.

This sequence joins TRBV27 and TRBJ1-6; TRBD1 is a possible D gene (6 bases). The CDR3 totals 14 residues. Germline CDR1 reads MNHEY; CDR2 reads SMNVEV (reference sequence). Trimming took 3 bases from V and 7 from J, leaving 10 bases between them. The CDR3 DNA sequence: TGTGCCAGCAGTTTTACGGGGGGCAATTCACCCCTCCACTTT. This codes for CASSFTGGNSPLHF.

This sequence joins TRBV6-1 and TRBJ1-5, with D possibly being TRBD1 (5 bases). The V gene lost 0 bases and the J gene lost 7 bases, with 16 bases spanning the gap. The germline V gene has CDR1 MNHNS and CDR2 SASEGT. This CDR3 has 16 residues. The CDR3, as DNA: TGTGCCAGCAGTGAAGCGCCCCGACAGCGGGGACAGCCCCAGCATTTT. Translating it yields CASSEAPRQRGQPQHF.

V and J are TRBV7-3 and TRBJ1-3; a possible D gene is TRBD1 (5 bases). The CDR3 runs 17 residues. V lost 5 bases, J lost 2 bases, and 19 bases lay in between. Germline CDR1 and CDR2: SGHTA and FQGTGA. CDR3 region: CASSPSVPGNAGNTIYF. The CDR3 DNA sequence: TGTGCCAGCAGCCCCAGCGTCCCAGGGAACGCTGGAAACACCATATATTTT.

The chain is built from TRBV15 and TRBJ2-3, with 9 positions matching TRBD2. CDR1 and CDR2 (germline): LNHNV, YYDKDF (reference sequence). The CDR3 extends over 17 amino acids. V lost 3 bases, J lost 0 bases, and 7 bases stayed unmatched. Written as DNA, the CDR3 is TGTGCCACCAGCAGGGACTTAGCGGGGGCCAGCACAGATACGCAGTATTTT. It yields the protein CATSRDLAGASTDTQYF.

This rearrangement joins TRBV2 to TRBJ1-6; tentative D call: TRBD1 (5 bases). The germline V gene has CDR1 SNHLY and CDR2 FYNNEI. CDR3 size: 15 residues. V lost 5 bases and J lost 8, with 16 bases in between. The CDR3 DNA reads TGTGCCAGCAGTAGGGATACCGGGGGGGATTCACCCCTCCACTTT. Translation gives CASSRDTGGDSPLHF.

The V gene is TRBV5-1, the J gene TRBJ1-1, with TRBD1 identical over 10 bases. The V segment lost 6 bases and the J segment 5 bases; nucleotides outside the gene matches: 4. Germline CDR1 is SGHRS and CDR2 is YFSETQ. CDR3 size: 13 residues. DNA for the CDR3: TGCGCCAGCACGGGGACAGGGGAGACTGAAGCTTTCTTT. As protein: CASTGTGETEAFF.

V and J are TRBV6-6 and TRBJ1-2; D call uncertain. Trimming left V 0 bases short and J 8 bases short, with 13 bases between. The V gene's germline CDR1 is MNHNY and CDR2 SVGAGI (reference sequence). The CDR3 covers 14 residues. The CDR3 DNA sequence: TGTGCCAGCAGTTACTCAGCGGTTTGGGAAGGCTACACCTTC. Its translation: CASSYSAVWEGYTF.

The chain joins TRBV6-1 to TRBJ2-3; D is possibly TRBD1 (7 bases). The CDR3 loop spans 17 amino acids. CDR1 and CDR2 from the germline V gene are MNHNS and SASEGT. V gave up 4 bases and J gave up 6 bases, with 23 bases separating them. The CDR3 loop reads CASSAKGAGRPADTQYF. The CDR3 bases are TGTGCCAGCAGTGCCAAGGGGGCGGGACGCCCTGCGGATACGCAGTATTTT.

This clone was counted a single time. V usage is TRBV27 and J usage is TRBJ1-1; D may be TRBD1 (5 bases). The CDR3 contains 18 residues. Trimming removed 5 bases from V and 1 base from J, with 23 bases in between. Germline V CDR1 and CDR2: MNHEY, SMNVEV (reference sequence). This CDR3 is CASSLRGRPTMGNTEAFF. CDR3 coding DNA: TGTGCCAGCAGTCTAAGGGGCCGTCCAACGATGGGGAACACTGAAGCTTTCTTT.

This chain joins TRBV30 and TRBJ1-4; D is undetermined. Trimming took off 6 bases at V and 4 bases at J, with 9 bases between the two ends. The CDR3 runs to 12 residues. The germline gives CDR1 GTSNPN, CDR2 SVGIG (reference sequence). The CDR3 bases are TGTGCCTGCGACACACGTAATGAAAAACTGTTTTTT. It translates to CACDTRNEKLFF.

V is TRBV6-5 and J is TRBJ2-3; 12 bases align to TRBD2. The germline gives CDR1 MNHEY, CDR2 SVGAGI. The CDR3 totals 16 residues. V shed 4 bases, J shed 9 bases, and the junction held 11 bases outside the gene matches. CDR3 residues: CASSSTGLAGRETQYF. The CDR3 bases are TGTGCCAGCAGTTCCACGGGACTAGCGGGCCGGGAGACGCAGTATTTT.

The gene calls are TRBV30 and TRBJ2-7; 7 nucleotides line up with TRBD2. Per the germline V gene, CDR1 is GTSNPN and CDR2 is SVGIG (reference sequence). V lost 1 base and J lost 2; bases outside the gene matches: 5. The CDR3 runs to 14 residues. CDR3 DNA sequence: TGTGCCTGGAGTGCTACGGGACTACCCTACGAGCAGTACTTC. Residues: CAWSATGLPYEQYF.

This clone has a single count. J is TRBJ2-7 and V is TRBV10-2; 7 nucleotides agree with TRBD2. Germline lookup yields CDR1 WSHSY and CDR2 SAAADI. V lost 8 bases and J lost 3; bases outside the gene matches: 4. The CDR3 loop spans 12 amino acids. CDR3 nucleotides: TGCGCCAGCGGCGGGAGCGTCTACGAGCAGTACTTC. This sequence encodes CASGGSVYEQYF.

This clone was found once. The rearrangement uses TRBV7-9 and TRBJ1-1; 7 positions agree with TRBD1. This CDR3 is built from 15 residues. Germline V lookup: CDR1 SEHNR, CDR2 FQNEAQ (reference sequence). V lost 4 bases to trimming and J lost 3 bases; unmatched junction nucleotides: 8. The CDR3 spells CASSYRQGWDTEAFF. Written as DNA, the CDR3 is TGTGCCAGCAGCTACCGACAGGGTTGGGACACTGAAGCTTTCTTT.

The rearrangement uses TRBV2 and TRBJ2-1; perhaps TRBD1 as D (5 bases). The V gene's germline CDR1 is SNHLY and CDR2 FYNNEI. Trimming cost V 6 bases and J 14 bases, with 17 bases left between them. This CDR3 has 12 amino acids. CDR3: CASRGRVSPEFF. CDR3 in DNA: TGTGCCAGCAGGGGCAGGGTTTCACCAGAGTTCTTC.

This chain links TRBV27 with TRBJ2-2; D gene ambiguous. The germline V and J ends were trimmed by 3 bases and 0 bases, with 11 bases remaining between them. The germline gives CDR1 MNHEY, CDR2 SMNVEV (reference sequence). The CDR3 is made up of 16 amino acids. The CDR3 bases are TGTGCCAGCAGTTTCCCGCGGTCAGCGAACACCGGGGAGCTGTTTTTT. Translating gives CASSFPRSANTGELFF.

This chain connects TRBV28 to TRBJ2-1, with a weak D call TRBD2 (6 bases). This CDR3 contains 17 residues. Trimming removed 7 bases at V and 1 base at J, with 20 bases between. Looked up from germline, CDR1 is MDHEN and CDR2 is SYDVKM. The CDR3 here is CASTTGGGIESYNEQFF. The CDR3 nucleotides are TGTGCCAGCACCACAGGAGGCGGGATAGAGTCCTACAATGAGCAGTTCTTC.

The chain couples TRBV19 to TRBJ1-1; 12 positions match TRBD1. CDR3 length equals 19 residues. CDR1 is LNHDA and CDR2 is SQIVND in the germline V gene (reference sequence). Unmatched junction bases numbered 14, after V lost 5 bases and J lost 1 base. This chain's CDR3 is CASSPPTGTGGRRNTEAFF. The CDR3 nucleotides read TGTGCCAGTAGTCCCCCCACCGGGACAGGGGGCAGAAGGAACACTGAAGCTTTCTTT.

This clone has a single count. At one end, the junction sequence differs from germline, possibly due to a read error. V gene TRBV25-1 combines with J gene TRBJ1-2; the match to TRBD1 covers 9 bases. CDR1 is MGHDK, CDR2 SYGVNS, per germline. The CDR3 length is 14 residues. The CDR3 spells CASSYGPGQGKESF. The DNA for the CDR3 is TGTGCCAGCAGTTACGGGCCGGGACAGGGAAAAGAAAGCTTC.